This T cell receptor (beta chain) is from a study of cytomegalovirus exposure and HLA in healthy donors. Regarding the study as a whole: Generally TCR sequences proved uncommon, though certain public TCRs appeared in numerous donors. Immune exposure was documented only through CMV serostatus. Evidence from a later analysis indicated that most CMV-associated TCR beta chains looked HLA-restricted. Some V segments, TRBV6-2 and TRBV6-3 among them, were indistinguishable and were therefore excluded.

Of note for this clone: What it binds is not known.

CDR3 size: 15 residues. V was pared by 0 bases and J by 2 bases, with 11 bases between. Germline V gene sequence: CDR1 SGHRS, CDR2 YFSETQ. 13 Jbeta primers and 60 Vbeta primers were used for the PCR. This table comes from immunoSEQ multiplex PCR, and its TCRdb copy is limited to in-frame clones, with some not included. Altogether around 96,000 clones are present, 80% being singletons, with the ten largest covering around 2%. The sequence came from a man younger than 35 in good health and CMV-seronegative. Sequencing input: PBMCs. This chain joins TRBV5-1 and TRBJ1-2; D perhaps matches TRBD1 (5 bases). CDR3 loop: CASSLASSGNYGYTF. CDR3 coding DNA: TGCGCCAGCAGCTTGGCCAGCTCAGGGAACTATGGCTACACCTTC. The full variable domain, rest sourced from reference TRBV5-1 and TRBJ1-2, is KAGVTQTPRYLIKTRGQQVTLSCSPISGHRSVSWYQQTPGQGLQFLFEYFSETQRNKGNFPGRFSGRQFSNSRSEMNVSTLELGDSALYLCASSLASSGNYGYTFGSGTRLTVV.